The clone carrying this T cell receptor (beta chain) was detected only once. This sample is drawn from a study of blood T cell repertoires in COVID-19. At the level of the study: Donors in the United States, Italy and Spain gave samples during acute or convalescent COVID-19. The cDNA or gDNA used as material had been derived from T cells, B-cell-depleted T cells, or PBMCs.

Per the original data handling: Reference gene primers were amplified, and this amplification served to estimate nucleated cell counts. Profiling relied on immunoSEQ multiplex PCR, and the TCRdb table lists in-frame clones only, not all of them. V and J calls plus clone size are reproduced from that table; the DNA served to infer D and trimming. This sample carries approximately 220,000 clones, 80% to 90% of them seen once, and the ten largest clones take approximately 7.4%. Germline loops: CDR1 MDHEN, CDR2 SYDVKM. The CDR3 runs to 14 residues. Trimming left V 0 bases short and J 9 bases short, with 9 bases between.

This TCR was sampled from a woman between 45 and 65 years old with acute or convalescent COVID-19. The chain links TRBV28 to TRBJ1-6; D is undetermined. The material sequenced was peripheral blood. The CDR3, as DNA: TGTGCCAGCAGTTTATGGACCCTAGGTTCACCCCTCCACTTT. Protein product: CASSLWTLGSPLHF.